The sequence of this T cell receptor (beta chain) was determined in a study of OX40 agonist ivuxolimab in advanced cancers. About the study: Partial responses were achieved by three patients, of whom one had hepatocellular carcinoma and two had cutaneous melanoma.

Sequencing used immunoSEQ multiplex PCR; TCRdb keeps in-frame clones, though not all of them. The sample holds under 80,000 clones, around 87% seen once. Only a few counts were recorded for this clone. CDR1 is SGHAT, CDR2 FQNNGV, per germline. The CDR3 loop spans 14 amino acids. Trimming removed 5 bases at V and 6 bases at J, with 14 bases between. The specimen comprised CD4+ or CD8+ T cells sorted from blood, sampled in a trial of the OX40 agonist ivuxolimab. This sequence joins TRBV11-2 and TRBJ1-5, with D tentatively TRBD1 (6 bases). The sequence derives from an adult with an advanced solid tumor such as melanoma, head and neck, liver or kidney cancer. Here the CDR3 DNA reads TGTGCCAGCAGCGTGACGGGGGGCGGTCAGCCCCAGCATTTT. It codes for CASSVTGGGQPQHF.